The 14 T cell receptor beta chains in this list originate from one sample, sequenced in a study of control samples from healthy donors and cancer patients. Some clones are missing from TCRdb's copy, which holds only in-frame ones; the method was immunoSEQ multiplex PCR. This sample yields roughly 86,000 clones, of which over 75% are seen a single time; under 4% belongs to the top ten. Sequencing input: blood. These receptors originate from a woman aged 18-29 years in good health.

There are a few counts of this clone. The chain recombines TRBV2 with TRBJ1-1; TRBD1 might be the D (6 bases). From germline, CDR1 is SNHLY and CDR2 FYNNEI. The V end lost 6 bases, the J end lost 2 bases, and 16 bases lay between the germline ends. This CDR3 has 15 amino acids. The CDR3 spells CASRLEGGQNTEAFF. CDR3 coding DNA: TGTGCCAGCAGACTCGAAGGGGGACAAAACACTGAAGCTTTCTTT. Drawing the rest from reference TRBV2 and TRBJ1-1, the complete variable domain is EPEVTQTPSHQVTQMGQEVILRCVPISNHLYFYWYRQILGQKVEFLVSFYNNEISEKSEIFDDQFSVERPDGSNFTLKIRSTKLEDSAMYFCASRLEGGQNTEAFFGQGTRLTVV.

This clone turned up a few times. The CDR3 coding sequence is TGTGCCACCAGTGATCCCACTTTGGATGAGCAGTTCTTC. It yields the protein CATSDPTLDEQFF. The chain joins TRBV24-1 to TRBJ2-1; no clear D gene. The germline gives CDR1 KGHDR, CDR2 SFDVKD. Deletions cut 3 bases from V and 8 bases from J, with 10 bases between. This CDR3 contains 13 residues.

This chain links TRBV4-1 with TRBJ1-1; 9 bases align to TRBD1. Germline V gene sequence: CDR1 MGHRA, CDR2 YSYEKL. V was clipped by 5 bases and J by 3 bases; unmatched bases: 4. CDR3 length: 14 residues. The CDR3: CASSIQGADTEAFF. In DNA, the CDR3 is TGCGCCAGCAGCATACAGGGGGCCGACACTGAAGCTTTCTTT.

The table lists this clone with a count of one. The rearrangement joins TRBV19 to TRBJ1-2; D gene unclear. Germline V CDR1 and CDR2: LNHDA, SQIVND (reference sequence). Trimming took 3 bases from V and 4 from J, leaving 12 bases between them. CDR3 length: 14 residues. Here the CDR3 DNA reads TGTGCCAGTAGTATCCGACGGGCTCCCTATGGCTACACCTTC. It codes for CASSIRRAPYGYTF.

The chain recombines TRBV2 with TRBJ1-1; 7 nucleotides align to TRBD1. Losses at the gene ends were 8 bases for V and 5 bases for J; bases not matched to a gene: 8. CDR1 is SNHLY and CDR2 is FYNNEI in the germline V gene. The CDR3 extends over 13 amino acids. CDR3 DNA: TGTGCCAGCGGCAGACAGGGTCAAACTGAAGCTTTCTTT. Translation: CASGRQGQTEAFF.

The gene calls are TRBV21-1 and TRBJ1-2. TRBV21-1 is a known pseudogene. This CDR3 contains 15 residues. The CDR3 nucleotides read TGTGCCAGCAGCCGGGAGGGGCAGAGTAACTATGGCTACACCTTC. Protein sequence: CASSREGQSNYGYTF.

The chain joins TRBV6-5 to TRBJ1-5; D unclear. CDR3 length equals 12 residues. The germline CDR1 and CDR2 sequences are MNHEY and SVGAGI. Trimming cost V 3 bases and J 5 bases, with 5 bases left between them. The DNA for the CDR3 is TGTGCCAGCAGTTATGTGGATCAGCCCCAGCATTTT. It encodes CASSYVDQPQHF.

V usage is TRBV4-1 and J usage is TRBJ1-3; D unclear. Germline V gives CDR1 MGHRA, CDR2 YSYEKL. Trimming removed 3 bases at V and 1 base at J, with 10 bases between. This CDR3 contains 15 residues. In DNA form, the CDR3 reads TGCGCCAGCAGCCAGCCCGGAAAATCTGGAAACACCATATATTTT. Translated: CASSQPGKSGNTIYF.

As DNA, the CDR3 is TGCAGCGTTGATTATCGGGGCCGAGAGGATGGCTACACCTTC. Residues: CSVDYRGREDGYTF. The chain uses TRBV29-1 and TRBJ1-2, with a tentative D call TRBD1 (5 bases). V was shortened by 3 bases and J by 6 bases, with 17 bases between the two germline ends. CDR1 is SQVTM, CDR2 ANQGSEA, per germline. The CDR3 covers 14 residues.

This chain connects TRBV7-2 to TRBJ1-2, with D unresolved. This CDR3 region has 13 residues. Deletions cut 1 base from V and 5 bases from J, with 8 bases between. In germline, CDR1 is SGHTA, CDR2 FQGNSA. The CDR3 region is CASSLVGQYGYTF. CDR3 in DNA: TGTGCCAGCAGCTTAGTTGGGCAATATGGCTACACCTTC.

The J gene is TRBJ1-1, the V gene TRBV7-8, with TRBD1 matching 10 bases. This CDR3 region has 14 residues. V was pared by 10 bases and J by 5 bases, with 10 bases of the junction left unmatched. Germline V gene data show CDR1 as SGHVS and CDR2 as FQNEAQ. CDR3 bases: TGTGCCACCAAAGACAGGGGGCAGGGGACTGAAGCTTTCTTT. Its translation is CATKDRGQGTEAFF. The full variable domain, completed using reference TRBV7-8 and TRBJ1-1, is GAGVSQSPRYKVAKRGQDVALRCDPISGHVSLFWYQQALGQGPEFLTYFQNEAQLDKSGLPSDRFFAERPEGSVSTLKIQRTQQEDSAVYLCATKDRGQGTEAFFGQGTRLTVV.

The V and J genes are TRBV3-1 (or the pseudogene TRBV3-2) and TRBJ1-1; no clear D. This CDR3 is 14 amino acids long. Germline CDR1 reads LGHDT; CDR2 reads YNNKEL (reference sequence). With 1 base removed from V and 7 bases from J, the gap between germline ends came to 13 bases. CDR3 region: CASSQVGINLEAFF. The CDR3 DNA reads as TGTGCCAGCAGCCAAGTAGGGATCAACCTTGAAGCTTTCTTT.

The CDR3 loop is CASSSSGGAGQETQYF. CDR3 nucleotides: TGTGCCAGCAGCTCCAGCGGGGGGGCCGGGCAAGAGACCCAGTACTTC. The rearrangement links TRBV13 to TRBJ2-5; 10 bases align to TRBD2. V lost 4 bases, J lost 2 bases, and 7 bases stayed unmatched. This CDR3 contains 16 residues. Germline CDR1 reads PRHDT; CDR2 reads FYEKMQ (reference sequence).

The chain has TRBV9 and TRBJ2-2; 9 nucleotides agree with TRBD1. The V segment lost 0 bases and the J segment 4 bases; nucleotides outside the gene matches: 7. CDR3 length: 17 residues. Germline V lookup: CDR1 SGDLS, CDR2 YYNGEE. The CDR3 loop reads CASSVGTGVHSTGELFF. The CDR3 DNA is TGTGCCAGCAGCGTAGGGACAGGGGTCCACTCCACCGGGGAGCTGTTTTTT. Full variable domain (missing parts from reference TRBV9 and TRBJ2-2): DSGVTQTPKHLITATGQRVTLRCSPRSGDLSVYWYQQSLDQGLQFLIQYYNGEERAKGNILERFSAQQFPDLHSELNLSSLELGDSALYFCASSVGTGVHSTGELFFGEGSRLTVL.